A selection of T cell receptor beta chains follows, all from one sample in a study of CD8 T cells in Susac syndrome. One entry per CDR3 protein results from TCRdb running MiXCR on the immunoSEQ multiplex PCR reads. The sample holds about 120,000 distinct CDR3 sequences; about 95% are singletons and the top ten take approximately 0.1%. Sequencing was carried out using CD4+ T cells from PBMCs. Receptors were obtained from a human donor in good health. The CDR3 runs from the conserved cysteine through the conserved F or W. Size is stated for part of the rows, as once, few or many counts, or as a class when the clone is expanded.

v_gene	abundance	j_gene	CDR3aa
TRBV30	-	TRBJ2-2	CAWDKWTGGTGELFF
TRBV12-3/TRBV12-4	once	TRBJ2-7	CASSLAFEQYF
TRBV3-1	once	TRBJ2-7	CASSLGLAYEQYF
TRBV28	-	TRBJ2-6	CASISAHSGANVLTF
TRBV20-1	-	TRBJ2-7	CSASGQGARGYEQYF
TRBV7-9	once	TRBJ1-6	CASSRRDISPLHF
TRBV11-3	once	TRBJ2-5	CASSPAGVETQYF
TRBV4-2	once	TRBJ2-4	CASSQDFGTRSGIQYF
TRBV20-1	-	TRBJ1-2	CSARDLGATNYGYTF
TRBV7-2	once	TRBJ1-2	CASSPSSPSGGYTF